This T cell receptor beta chain was documented in a study of radiotherapy plus CTLA-4 blockade in lung cancer. The repertoire was sequenced with immunoSEQ multiplex PCR; TCRdb's copy has only in-frame clones and lacks some. The table lists about 78,000 clones, around 87% of them singletons. Germline CDR1 reads SNHLY; CDR2 reads FYNNEI. With 6 bases removed from V and 2 bases from J, the gap between germline ends came to 13 bases. The CDR3 totals 14 residues. This clonotype was sampled from a human donor with non-small cell lung cancer who had stable disease on radiotherapy plus ipilimumab. This sample comprised peripheral blood, obtained from a patient treated with radiotherapy plus ipilimumab. This chain joins TRBV2 and TRBJ2-5; D may be TRBD1 (6 bases). CDR3 sequence (DNA): TGTGCCAGCAGAAGACAGGCTATACAAGAGACCCAGTACTTC. This codes for CASRRQAIQETQYF.